The T cell receptor (beta chain) described here comes from a study of T cells in women clearing cervical HPV infection. Clones were sequenced by immunoSEQ multiplex PCR, and TCRdb holds only the in-frame ones, with some missing. This repertoire comprises over 15,000 clones; its ten largest clones make up about 10%. As to this clone: Read sequence stops 3 residues before the CDR3 end, and the germline J gene provides the missing end.

V lost 6 bases, J lost 2 bases, and 8 bases stayed unmatched. The germline V gene has CDR1 LNHDA and CDR2 SQIVND (reference sequence). The CDR3 has 15 residues. The receptor comes from a woman aged 18 to 69 with a cervical HPV16 infection that either progressed to CIN3+ or cleared (not recorded which). This chain uses TRBV19 with TRBJ1-2, with TRBD1 identical over 8 bases. The sample comprised blood buffy coat. The CDR3: CASRRTGSMNYGYTF. The CDR3 bases that were read are TGTGCCAGTAGAAGGACAGGGAGTATGAACTATGGC.